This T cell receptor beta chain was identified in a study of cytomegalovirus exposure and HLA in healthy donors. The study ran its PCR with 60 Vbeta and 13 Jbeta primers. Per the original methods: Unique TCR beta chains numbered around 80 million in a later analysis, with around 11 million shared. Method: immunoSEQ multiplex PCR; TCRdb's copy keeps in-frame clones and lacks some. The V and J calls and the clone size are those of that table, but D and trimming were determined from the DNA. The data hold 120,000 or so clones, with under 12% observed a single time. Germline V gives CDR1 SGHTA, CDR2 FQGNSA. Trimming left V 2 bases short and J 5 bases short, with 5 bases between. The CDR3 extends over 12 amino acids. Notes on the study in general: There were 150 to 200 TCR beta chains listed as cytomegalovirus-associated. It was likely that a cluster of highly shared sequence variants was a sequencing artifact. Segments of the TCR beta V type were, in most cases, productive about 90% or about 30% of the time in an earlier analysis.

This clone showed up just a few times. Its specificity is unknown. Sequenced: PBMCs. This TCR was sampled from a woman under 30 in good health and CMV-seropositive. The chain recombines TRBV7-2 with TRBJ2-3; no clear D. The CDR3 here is CASSLILDTQYF. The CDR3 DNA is TGTGCCAGCAGCTTAATACTAGATACGCAGTATTTT.